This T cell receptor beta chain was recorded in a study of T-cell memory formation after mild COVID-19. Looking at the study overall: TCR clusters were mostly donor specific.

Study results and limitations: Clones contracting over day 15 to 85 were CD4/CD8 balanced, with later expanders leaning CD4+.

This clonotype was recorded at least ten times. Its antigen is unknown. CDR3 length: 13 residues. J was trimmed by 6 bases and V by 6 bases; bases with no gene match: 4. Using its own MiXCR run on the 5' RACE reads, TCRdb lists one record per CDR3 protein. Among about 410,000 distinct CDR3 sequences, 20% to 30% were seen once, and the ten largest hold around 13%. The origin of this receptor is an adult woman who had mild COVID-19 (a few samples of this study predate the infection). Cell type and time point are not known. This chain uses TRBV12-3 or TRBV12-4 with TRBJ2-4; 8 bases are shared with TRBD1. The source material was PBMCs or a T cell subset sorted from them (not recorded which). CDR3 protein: CASSSTGANIQYF. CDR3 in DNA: TGTGCCAGCAGCTCGACAGGGGCAAACATTCAGTACTTC.